Presented here are 28 T cell receptor beta chains from one specimen sequenced in a study of vaccination effects on CD4 cells after COVID-19. ViraFEST used viral peptide pools to expand antigen-specific CD4+ T cells before sequencing. It was after around eleven days of culture that CD4+ T cells were isolated. Vaccine recipients lacked prior SARS-CoV-2 infection and had negative nucleocapsid antibodies. Sequencing was performed with immunoSEQ multiplex PCR; in TCRdb, only in-frame clones are kept and a portion is missing. The repertoire holds some 41,000 clones, roughly four fifths seen once, with 10% to 12% in the top ten. These receptors have no known antigen. The material was CD4+ T cells from PBMCs cultured with SARS-CoV-2 spike peptides, obtained before COVID-19 vaccination. Receptor source: a human donor who received a COVID-19 vaccine.

In the case of this clone: At one end the junction does not follow the germline gene, possibly because of a read error. This chain connects TRBV7-9 to TRBJ2-3; D uncertain. From germline, CDR1 is SEHNR and CDR2 FQNEAQ (reference sequence). The CDR3 is 11 residues long. The CDR3 nucleotides are TGTGCCAGCAGCCTAGCAGATACGCAGTATTTT. Its protein is CASSLADTQYF.

This clone showed up just once. The rearrangement links TRBV7-7 to TRBJ2-6; D is unclear. The germline V gene encodes CDR1 SSHAT and CDR2 FNYEAQ (reference sequence). V was pared by 3 bases and J by 5 bases, with 14 bases between. The CDR3 sequence is 16 residues long. DNA of the CDR3: TGTGCCAGCAGCTTGAAGCCACAAAGTCGGGCCAACGTCCTGACTTTC. Translation: CASSLKPQSRANVLTF.

V is TRBV6-5 and J is TRBJ2-7; D tentatively fits TRBD1 or TRBD2 (5 bases each). The CDR3 is made up of 13 amino acids. V shed 7 bases and J shed 0 bases, with 10 bases lying between them. The germline CDR1 and CDR2 sequences are MNHEY and SVGAGI. The CDR3 region is CASTVGVSYEQYV. The CDR3 DNA follows: TGTGCCAGCACGGTGGGGGTCTCCTACGAGCAGTACGTC.

The chain employs TRBV18 and TRBJ1-4; 9 nucleotides align to TRBD1. There are 14 residues in the CDR3. In germline, CDR1 is KGHSH, CDR2 LQKENI. The V gene end was trimmed by 2 bases and the J gene end by 8 bases; junction bases not matched to a gene: 3. CDR3 coding DNA: TGTGCCAGCTCACCAGACAGGGGGAAAGAAAAACTGTTTTTT. This gives the protein CASSPDRGKEKLFF.

The CDR3 DNA reads as TGTGCCAGCAGCGAACGCACAGGGGTGAACACTGAAGCTTTCTTT. This codes for CASSERTGVNTEAFF. The V gene is TRBV21-1, the J gene TRBJ1-1; the table's D gene call, TRBD1, was not cross checked with the DNA. TRBV21-1 is a documented pseudogene. The CDR3 covers 15 residues.

The chain carries TRBV19 and TRBJ1-5; 11 bases map to TRBD1. CDR3 size: 15 residues. Germline trimming cut 6 bases from V and 7 bases from J; bases unmatched to any gene: 8. Germline lookup yields CDR1 LNHDA and CDR2 SQIVND (reference sequence). The CDR3 sequence: CASSPRTGGEQPQHF. The CDR3 DNA sequence: TGTGCCAGTAGCCCAAGGACAGGGGGCGAGCAGCCCCAGCATTTT.

CDR3 in amino acids: CASSLVWDYEQYV. The CDR3 DNA sequence: TGTGCCAGCAGCTTAGTCTGGGACTACGAGCAGTACGTC. The J gene is TRBJ2-7, the V gene TRBV7-2; D not certain. Per germline, CDR1 SGHTA and CDR2 FQGNSA. V dropped 1 base and J dropped 3 bases, with 7 bases sitting between them. The length of the CDR3 is 13 residues.

V usage is TRBV30 and J usage is TRBJ1-4, with D unresolved. The germline CDR1 and CDR2 sequences are GTSNPN and SVGIG (reference sequence). CDR3 length equals 14 residues. With 4 bases removed from V and 4 bases from J, the gap between germline ends came to 13 bases. For the CDR3, the DNA is TGTGCCTGGACCCAGTCTGGTCTTAATGAAAAACTGTTTTTT. Amino acid sequence: CAWTQSGLNEKLFF.

This rearrangement joins TRBV5-4 to TRBJ2-7, with D possibly called TRBD1 or TRBD2 (5 bases each). Germline V CDR1 and CDR2: SGHNT, YYREEE (reference sequence). Trimming cost V 4 bases and J 0 bases, with 17 bases left between them. The CDR3 is 16 amino acids. The CDR3 DNA is TGTGCCAGCAGCAAAACCGGGACGGTAACCTCCTACGAGCAGTACGTC. As protein: CASSKTGTVTSYEQYV.

This chain connects TRBV6-6 to TRBJ1-3; TRBD1 agrees at 9 bases. CDR3 length: 17 amino acids. CDR1 is MNHNY and CDR2 is SVGAGI in the germline V gene (reference sequence). V dropped 5 bases and J dropped 0; count of bases not matched to a gene: 8. The CDR3 protein is CASSLKGQGHSGNTIYF. The CDR3 coding sequence is TGTGCCAGCAGTCTAAAGGGACAGGGACACTCTGGAAACACCATATATTTT.

This chain connects TRBV5-6 to TRBJ2-2; 7 bases are a match to TRBD1. This CDR3 has 17 residues. Germline V gives CDR1 SGHDT, CDR2 YYEEEE. V lost 0 bases, J lost 1 base, and 6 bases stayed unmatched. CDR3 sequence reads: CASSLVGGTENTGELFF. CDR3 sequence (DNA): TGTGCCAGCAGCTTGGTAGGTGGGACAGAGAACACCGGGGAGCTGTTTTTT.

V is TRBV6-6 and J is TRBJ2-2; D ambiguous. The CDR3 has 16 residues. Looked up from germline, CDR1 is MNHNY and CDR2 is SVGAGI (reference sequence). Trimming cost V 0 bases and J 0 bases, with 8 bases left between them. CDR3 protein: CASSYSAGANTGELFF. The CDR3 DNA reads TGTGCCAGCAGTTACTCGGCCGGCGCGAACACCGGGGAGCTGTTTTTT.

This clone was recorded once. The chain uses TRBV10-2 and TRBJ2-3, with D possibly matching TRBD2 (5 bases). This CDR3 is 12 amino acids long. The germline gives CDR1 WSHSY, CDR2 SAAADI. The V end was cut by 6 bases, the J end by 5 bases, with 9 bases between. CDR3 in DNA: TGCGCCAGCAGAGACCGGGAAGATACGCAGTATTTT. As protein: CASRDREDTQYF.

The J gene is TRBJ1-5, the V gene TRBV2; possible D gene TRBD1, 5 bases. V dropped 7 bases and J dropped 4 bases, with 11 bases sitting between them. The CDR3 is made up of 13 amino acids. The V gene's germline CDR1 is SNHLY and CDR2 FYNNEI. In DNA, the CDR3 is TGTGCCAGCATTCAGGGTTTAAATCAGCCCCAGCATTTT. Its translation: CASIQGLNQPQHF.

V and J are TRBV19 and TRBJ2-3; a possible D gene is TRBD2 (6 bases). The length of the CDR3 is 14 residues. CDR1 is LNHDA, CDR2 SQIVND, per germline (reference sequence). The V end lost 7 bases, the J end lost 1 base, and 12 bases lay between the germline ends. The CDR3: CASKVTGGTDTQYF. As DNA, the CDR3 is TGTGCCAGTAAAGTAACGGGGGGCACAGATACGCAGTATTTT.

This chain joins TRBV24-1 and TRBJ2-5, with D possibly TRBD2 on 6 matching bases. The CDR3 covers 16 residues. Germline V gives CDR1 KGHDR, CDR2 SFDVKD. Trimming removed 4 bases from V and 5 bases from J, with 19 bases in between. DNA of the CDR3: TGTGCCACCAGTGACCCAATGGCGGGGCGCCGGGAGACCCAGTACTTC. This codes for CATSDPMAGRRETQYF.

This rearrangement joins TRBV5-5 to TRBJ2-1; D is unresolved. The CDR3 is 19 residues long. The germline V gene has CDR1 SGHKS and CDR2 YYEKEE (reference sequence). The ends were cut back, 0 bases at V and 7 bases at J, with 26 bases in the middle. As DNA, the CDR3 is TGTGCCAGCAGCTTGGAGGTTTTTTTTAGCCCATCCTCCCGGAATGAGCAGTTCTTC. It codes for CASSLEVFFSPSSRNEQFF.

The chain has TRBV18 and TRBJ1-5; unclear D gene. The CDR3 is 12 amino acids. Germline assignment: CDR1 KGHSH and CDR2 LQKENI. The V end lost 2 bases, the J end lost 5 bases, and 4 bases lay between the germline ends. The CDR3 DNA reads TGTGCCAGCTCACCAAGTGATCAGCCCCAGCATTTT. Translation gives CASSPSDQPQHF.

The J gene is TRBJ2-1, the V gene TRBV5-8; 7 bases are shared with TRBD1. In germline, CDR1 is SGHTS, CDR2 YDEGEE. The CDR3 covers 17 residues. V shed 8 bases, J shed 6 bases, and the junction held 20 bases outside the gene matches. CDR3: CASPSSLGQSYVNEQFF. Here the CDR3 DNA reads TGTGCCAGTCCATCTTCTTTGGGACAGAGTTATGTCAATGAGCAGTTCTTC.

J is TRBJ1-1 and V is TRBV9, with D possibly being TRBD1 (5 bases). This CDR3 contains 15 residues. Trimming removed 3 bases at V and 1 base at J, with 13 bases between. Germline V gene data show CDR1 as SGDLS and CDR2 as YYNGEE. Here the CDR3 reads CASSATTAPNTEAFF. CDR3 DNA: TGTGCCAGCAGCGCGACGACAGCTCCGAACACTGAAGCTTTCTTT.

The chain links TRBV7-3 to TRBJ2-2, with unresolved D. The CDR3 is 12 residues long. Looked up from germline, CDR1 is SGHTA and CDR2 is FQGTGA. Trimming took 3 bases from V and 5 from J, leaving 4 bases between them. CDR3 residues: CASSLGTGELFF. The DNA for the CDR3 is TGTGCCAGCAGCTTGGGGACCGGGGAGCTGTTTTTT. The complete variable domain, with remaining parts taken from reference TRBV7-3 and TRBJ2-2, reads GAGVSQTPSNKVTEKGKYVELRCDPISGHTALYWYRQSLGQGPEFLIYFQGTGAADDSGLPNDRFFAVRPEGSVSTLKIQRTERGDSAVYLCASSLGTGELFFGEGSRLTVL.

The rearrangement links TRBV7-9 to TRBJ1-3; 9 bases agree with TRBD1. Per the germline V gene, CDR1 is SEHNR and CDR2 is FQNEAQ (reference sequence). Losses at the gene ends were 5 bases for V and 4 bases for J; bases not matched to a gene: 6. The CDR3 has 15 residues. The CDR3 sequence: CASSLDRGSGNTIYF. CDR3 in DNA: TGTGCCAGCAGCCTGGACAGGGGCTCCGGAAACACCATATATTTT.

The chain carries TRBV5-6 and TRBJ1-1; TRBD1 matches at 7 bases. J was trimmed by 4 bases and V by 4 bases; bases with no gene match: 10. This CDR3 spans 15 amino acids. The germline V gene encodes CDR1 SGHDT and CDR2 YYEEEE. This chain's CDR3 is CASSLIDRDGTEAFF. The CDR3 nucleotides are TGTGCCAGCAGCCTAATCGACAGGGATGGCACTGAAGCTTTCTTT.

This chain links TRBV5-8 with TRBJ2-7; D may be TRBD1 (5 bases). Germline CDR1 is SGHTS and CDR2 is YDEGEE. The germline V and J ends were trimmed by 0 bases and 3 bases, with 7 bases remaining between them. The CDR3 covers 13 residues. Here the CDR3 DNA reads TGTGCCAGCAGCTTGGGACAGAGCTACGAGCAGTACGTC. This codes for CASSLGQSYEQYV.

The V and J genes are TRBV6-4 and TRBJ2-3; D not certain. The germline gives CDR1 MRHNA, CDR2 SNTAGT. V shed 6 bases and J shed 2 bases, with 12 bases lying between them. The CDR3 extends over 14 amino acids. The CDR3 region is CASSPTTLTDTQYF. CDR3 DNA sequence: TGTGCCAGCAGCCCTACTACCCTCACAGATACGCAGTATTTT.

The gene calls are TRBV7-9 and TRBJ1-1; no definite D call. CDR1 is SEHNR, CDR2 FQNEAQ, per germline (reference sequence). The length of the CDR3 is 14 residues. V was cut by 7 bases and J by 5 bases, with 17 bases left in between. CDR3 bases: TGTGCCAGCAACAAGGACGGCGAAGGAACTGAAGCTTTCTTT. Its translation is CASNKDGEGTEAFF.

V usage is TRBV7-9 and J usage is TRBJ1-2, with D hard to call. The V gene's germline CDR1 is SEHNR and CDR2 FQNEAQ (reference sequence). The CDR3 contains 15 residues. V lost 5 bases, J lost 0 bases, and 13 bases lay in between. CDR3: CASSPSAASNYGYTF. The CDR3 DNA reads TGTGCCAGCAGCCCTTCTGCCGCATCTAACTATGGCTACACCTTC.

The chain joins TRBV3-1 (or the pseudogene TRBV3-2) to TRBJ2-3; 8 bases fit TRBD2. CDR3 length equals 16 residues. In germline, CDR1 is LGHDT, CDR2 YNNKEL (reference sequence). J lost 6 bases, V lost 0 bases, and 8 bases had no gene match. The CDR3: CASSQDSGTRTDTQYF. The CDR3 DNA is TGTGCCAGCAGCCAAGATTCCGGGACTAGGACGGATACGCAGTATTTT.